The source of this T cell receptor (beta chain) is a study of cytomegalovirus exposure and HLA in healthy donors. PCR primers comprised 60 Vbeta and 13 Jbeta primers. The data were produced by immunoSEQ multiplex PCR, yet TCRdb's version contains in-frame clones alone and is incomplete. The table lists tens of thousands of clones, approximately 80% of them singletons. Germline-derived CDR1 and CDR2 are SGHRS and YFSETQ. This CDR3 is built from 16 residues. V was trimmed by 0 bases and J by 8 bases, leaving 20 bases between them. The origin of this receptor is a woman in her twenties or thirties in good health and CMV-seronegative. Sequenced material: PBMCs. V is TRBV5-1 and J is TRBJ1-2; D is ambiguous. As DNA, the CDR3 is TGCGCCAGCAGCTTGGGTCGGGTAGGAGTCAGCACCGGCTACACCTTC. Its translation is CASSLGRVGVSTGYTF. The full variable domain, its missing parts supplied by reference TRBV5-1 and TRBJ1-2, is KAGVTQTPRYLIKTRGQQVTLSCSPISGHRSVSWYQQTPGQGLQFLFEYFSETQRNKGNFPGRFSGRQFSNSRSEMNVSTLELGDSALYLCASSLGRVGVSTGYTFGSGTRLTVV.